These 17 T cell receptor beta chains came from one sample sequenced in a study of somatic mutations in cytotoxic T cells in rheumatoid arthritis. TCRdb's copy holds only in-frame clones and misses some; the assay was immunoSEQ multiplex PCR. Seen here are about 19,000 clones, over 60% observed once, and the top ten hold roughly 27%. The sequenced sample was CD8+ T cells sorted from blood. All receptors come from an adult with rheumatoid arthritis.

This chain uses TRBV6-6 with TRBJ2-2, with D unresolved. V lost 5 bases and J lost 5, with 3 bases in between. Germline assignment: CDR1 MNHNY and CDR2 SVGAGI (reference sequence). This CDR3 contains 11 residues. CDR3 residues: CASSTTGELFF. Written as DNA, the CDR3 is TGTGCCAGCAGTACTACCGGGGAGCTGTTTTTT.

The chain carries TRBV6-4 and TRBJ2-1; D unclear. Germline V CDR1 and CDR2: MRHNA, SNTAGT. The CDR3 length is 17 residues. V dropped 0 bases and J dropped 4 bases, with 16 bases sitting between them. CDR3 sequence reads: CASSDSTGSLGYNEQFF. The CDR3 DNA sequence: TGTGCCAGCAGTGACTCGACTGGGTCCCTGGGATACAATGAGCAGTTCTTC.

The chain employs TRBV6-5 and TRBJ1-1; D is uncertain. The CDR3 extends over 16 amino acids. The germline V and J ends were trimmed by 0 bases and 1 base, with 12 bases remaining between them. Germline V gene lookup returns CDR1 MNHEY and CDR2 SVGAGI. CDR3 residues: CASSYSFEHSNTEAFF. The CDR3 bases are TGTGCCAGCAGTTACTCGTTTGAACACTCGAACACTGAAGCTTTCTTT.

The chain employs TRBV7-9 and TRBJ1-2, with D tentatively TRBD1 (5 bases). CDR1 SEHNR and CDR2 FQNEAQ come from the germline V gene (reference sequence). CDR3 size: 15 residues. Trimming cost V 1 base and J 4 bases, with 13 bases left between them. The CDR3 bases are TGTGCCAGCAGCTTAGGGACAAGCTTTGCCTATGGCTACACCTTC. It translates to CASSLGTSFAYGYTF.

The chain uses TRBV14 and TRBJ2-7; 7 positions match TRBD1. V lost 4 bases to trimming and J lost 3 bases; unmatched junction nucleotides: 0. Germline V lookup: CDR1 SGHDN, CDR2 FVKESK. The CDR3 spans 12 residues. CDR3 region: CASSRTGYEQYF. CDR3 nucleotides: TGTGCCAGCAGCCGGACAGGCTACGAGCAGTACTTC.

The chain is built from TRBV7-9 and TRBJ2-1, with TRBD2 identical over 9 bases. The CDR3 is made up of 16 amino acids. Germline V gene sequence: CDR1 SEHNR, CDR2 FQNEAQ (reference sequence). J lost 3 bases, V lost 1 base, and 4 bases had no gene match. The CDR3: CASSLGGGALYNEQFF. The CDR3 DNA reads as TGTGCCAGCAGCTTAGGCGGGGGGGCCCTCTACAATGAGCAGTTCTTC.

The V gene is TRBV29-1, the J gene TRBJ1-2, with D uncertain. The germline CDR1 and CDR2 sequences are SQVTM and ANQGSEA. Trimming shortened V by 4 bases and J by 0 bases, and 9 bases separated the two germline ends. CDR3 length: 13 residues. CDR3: CSVVPAPNYGYTF. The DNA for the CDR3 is TGCAGCGTTGTGCCAGCCCCTAACTATGGCTACACCTTC.

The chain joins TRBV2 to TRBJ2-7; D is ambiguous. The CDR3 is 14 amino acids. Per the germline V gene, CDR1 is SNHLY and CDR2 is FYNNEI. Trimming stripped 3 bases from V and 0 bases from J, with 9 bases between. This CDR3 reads CASSDFLSSYEQYF. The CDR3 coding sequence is TGTGCCAGCAGTGATTTTCTATCCTCCTACGAGCAGTACTTC.

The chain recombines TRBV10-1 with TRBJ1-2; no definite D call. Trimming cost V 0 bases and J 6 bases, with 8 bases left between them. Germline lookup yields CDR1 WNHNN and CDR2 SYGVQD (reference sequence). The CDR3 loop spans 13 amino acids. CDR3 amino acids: CASSESASDGYTF. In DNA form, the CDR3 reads TGCGCCAGCAGTGAGTCGGCCAGCGATGGCTACACCTTC.

The CDR3 region has the DNA TGTGCCAGCAGCCCCCGTGGGGGAGGGGAAGAGACCCAGTACTTC. Protein sequence: CASSPRGGGEETQYF. The chain links TRBV13 to TRBJ2-5; 7 nucleotides agree with TRBD2. Trimming took 5 bases from V and 3 from J; bases not matched to a gene: 9. Per the germline V gene, CDR1 is PRHDT and CDR2 is FYEKMQ (reference sequence). CDR3 length: 15 amino acids.

The CDR3 DNA follows: TGTGCCAGCAGCTTAGAGACACTAGCGGGAGGGCGTGACGAGCAGTACTTC. As protein: CASSLETLAGGRDEQYF. This chain joins TRBV13 and TRBJ2-7, with TRBD2 identical over 13 bases. The V gene end was trimmed by 1 base and the J gene end by 5 bases; junction bases not matched to a gene: 8. CDR1 and CDR2 from the germline V gene are PRHDT and FYEKMQ (reference sequence). This CDR3 is built from 17 residues. The entire variable domain, with the rest obtained from reference TRBV13 and TRBJ2-7, is as follows: AAGVIQSPRHLIKEKRETATLKCYPIPRHDTVYWYQQGPGQDPQFLISFYEKMQSDKGSIPDRFSAQQFSDYHSELNMSSLELGDSALYFCASSLETLAGGRDEQYFGPGTRLTVT.

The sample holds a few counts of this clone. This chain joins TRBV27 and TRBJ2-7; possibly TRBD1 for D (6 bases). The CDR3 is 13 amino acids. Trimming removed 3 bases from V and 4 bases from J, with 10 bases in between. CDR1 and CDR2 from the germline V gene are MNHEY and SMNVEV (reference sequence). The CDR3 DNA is TGTGCCAGCAGTTTGGCCGGACAGTACGAGCAGTACTTC. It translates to CASSLAGQYEQYF.

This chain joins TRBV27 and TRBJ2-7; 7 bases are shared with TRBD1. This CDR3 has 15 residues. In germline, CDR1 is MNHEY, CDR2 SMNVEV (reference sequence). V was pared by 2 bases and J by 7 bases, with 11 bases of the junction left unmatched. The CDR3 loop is CASSLTGDPPGEQYF. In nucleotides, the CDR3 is TGTGCCAGCAGTTTAACAGGGGATCCGCCGGGGGAGCAGTACTTC.

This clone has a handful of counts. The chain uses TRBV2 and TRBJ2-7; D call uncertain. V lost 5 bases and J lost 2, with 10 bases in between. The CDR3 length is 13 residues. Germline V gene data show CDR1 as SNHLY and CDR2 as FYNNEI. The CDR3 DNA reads TGTGCCAGCAGTTCGACAAGGGCCTACGAGCAGTACTTC. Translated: CASSSTRAYEQYF. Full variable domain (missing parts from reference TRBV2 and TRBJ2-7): EPEVTQTPSHQVTQMGQEVILRCVPISNHLYFYWYRQILGQKVEFLVSFYNNEISEKSEIFDDQFSVERPDGSNFTLKIRSTKLEDSAMYFCASSSTRAYEQYFGPGTRLTVT.

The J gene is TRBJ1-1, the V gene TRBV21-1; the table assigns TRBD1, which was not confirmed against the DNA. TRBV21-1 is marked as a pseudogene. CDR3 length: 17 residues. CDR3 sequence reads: CASRPRQGGFRYSEAFF. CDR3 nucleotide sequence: TGTGCCAGCAGACCCCGACAGGGCGGGTTTAGGTACTCTGAAGCTTTCTTT.

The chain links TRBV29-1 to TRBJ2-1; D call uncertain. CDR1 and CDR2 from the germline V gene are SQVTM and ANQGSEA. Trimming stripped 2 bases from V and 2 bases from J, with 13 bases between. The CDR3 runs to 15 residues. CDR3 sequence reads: CSVEMLVITYNEQFF. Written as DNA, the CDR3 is TGCAGCGTTGAAATGTTGGTAATCACCTACAATGAGCAGTTCTTC.

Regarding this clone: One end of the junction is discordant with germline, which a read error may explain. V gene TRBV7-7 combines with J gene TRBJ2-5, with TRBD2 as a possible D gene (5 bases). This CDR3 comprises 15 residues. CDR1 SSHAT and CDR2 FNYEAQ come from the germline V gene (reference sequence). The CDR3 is CASSITSELQETQYF. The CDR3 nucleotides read TGTGCTAGCAGCATTACTAGTGAGCTTCAAGAGACCCAGTACTTC.